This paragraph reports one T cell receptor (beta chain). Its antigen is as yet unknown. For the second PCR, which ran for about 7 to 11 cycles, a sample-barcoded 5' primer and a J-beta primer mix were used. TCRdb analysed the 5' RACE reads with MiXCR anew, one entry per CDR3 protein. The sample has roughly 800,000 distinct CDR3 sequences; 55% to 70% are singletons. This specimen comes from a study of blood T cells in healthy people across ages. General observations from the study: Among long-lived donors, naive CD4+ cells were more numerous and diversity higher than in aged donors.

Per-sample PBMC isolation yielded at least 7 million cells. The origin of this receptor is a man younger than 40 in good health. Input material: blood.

The chain's CDR3 is CASSQDPLSSGANVLTF. CDR3 coding DNA: TGCGCCAGCAGCCAAGATCCCCTCAGCTCTGGGGCCAACGTCCTGACTTTC. J is TRBJ2-6 and V is TRBV4-3; no clear D gene. V shed 0 bases and J shed 0 bases, with 9 bases lying between them. The CDR3 has 17 amino acids. Germline CDR1 reads LGHNA; CDR2 reads YSLEER.